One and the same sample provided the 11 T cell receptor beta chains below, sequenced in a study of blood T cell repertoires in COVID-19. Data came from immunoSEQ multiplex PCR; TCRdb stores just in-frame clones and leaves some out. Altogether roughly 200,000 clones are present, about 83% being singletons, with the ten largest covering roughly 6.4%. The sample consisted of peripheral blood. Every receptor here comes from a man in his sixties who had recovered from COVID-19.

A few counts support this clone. The CDR3 region has the DNA TGCGCCAGCAGCTTAAGCGGGGGCTCCGTTCGGGATACGCAGTATTTT. Residues: CASSLSGGSVRDTQYF. The V gene is TRBV5-1, the J gene TRBJ2-3; 8 bases line up with TRBD2. The V and J ends lost 2 bases and 6 bases, in that order; junction bases with no gene match: 11. This CDR3 spans 16 amino acids. The germline V gene has CDR1 SGHRS and CDR2 YFSETQ.

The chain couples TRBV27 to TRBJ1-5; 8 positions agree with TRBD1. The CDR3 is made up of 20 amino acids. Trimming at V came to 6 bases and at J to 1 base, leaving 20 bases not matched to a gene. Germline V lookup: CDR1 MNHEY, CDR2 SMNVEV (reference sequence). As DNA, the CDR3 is TGTGCCAGCAGGGCGATTACAGGGGGGCAGGGGTTGTGGAGCAATCAGCCCCAGCATTTT. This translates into CASRAITGGQGLWSNQPQHF.

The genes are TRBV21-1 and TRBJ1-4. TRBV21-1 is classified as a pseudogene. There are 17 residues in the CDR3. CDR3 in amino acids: CASSKEPPGATNEKLFF. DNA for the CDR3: TGTGCCAGCAGCAAAGAGCCCCCGGGGGCAACTAATGAAAAACTGTTTTTT.

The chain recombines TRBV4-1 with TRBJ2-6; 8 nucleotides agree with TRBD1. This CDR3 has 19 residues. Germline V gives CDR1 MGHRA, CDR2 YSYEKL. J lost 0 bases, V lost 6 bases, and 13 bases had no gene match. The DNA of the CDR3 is TGCGCCAGCAGTCTCCAGGGGGCAGGTCCCCTCTCTGGGGCCAACGTCCTGACTTTC. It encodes CASSLQGAGPLSGANVLTF.

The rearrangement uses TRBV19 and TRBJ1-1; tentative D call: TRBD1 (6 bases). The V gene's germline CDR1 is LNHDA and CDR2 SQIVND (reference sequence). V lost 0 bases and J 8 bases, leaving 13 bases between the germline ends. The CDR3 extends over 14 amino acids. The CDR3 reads CASSIDQGSREAFF. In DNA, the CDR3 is TGTGCCAGTAGTATAGACCAGGGGTCGCGAGAAGCTTTCTTT.

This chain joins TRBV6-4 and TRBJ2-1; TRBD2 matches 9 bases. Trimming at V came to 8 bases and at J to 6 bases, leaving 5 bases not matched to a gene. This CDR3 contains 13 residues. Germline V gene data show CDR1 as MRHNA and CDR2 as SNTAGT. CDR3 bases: TGTGCCAGCGGGCGGGAGGGTGGCAATGAGCAGTTCTTC. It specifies CASGREGGNEQFF.

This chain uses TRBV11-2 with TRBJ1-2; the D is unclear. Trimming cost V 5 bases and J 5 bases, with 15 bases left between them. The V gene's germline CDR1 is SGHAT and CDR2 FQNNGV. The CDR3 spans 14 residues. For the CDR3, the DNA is TGTGCCAGCAGCCTTCACCCGGGGAGTTATGGCTACACCTTC. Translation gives CASSLHPGSYGYTF. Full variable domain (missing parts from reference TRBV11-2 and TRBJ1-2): EAGVAQSPRYKIIEKRQSVAFWCNPISGHATLYWYQQILGQGPKLLIQFQNNGVVDDSQLPKDRFSAERLKGVDSTLKIQPAKLEDSAVYLCASSLHPGSYGYTFGSGTRLTVV.

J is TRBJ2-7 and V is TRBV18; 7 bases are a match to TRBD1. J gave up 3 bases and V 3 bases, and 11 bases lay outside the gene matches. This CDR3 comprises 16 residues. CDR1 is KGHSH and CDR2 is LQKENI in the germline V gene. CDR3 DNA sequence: TGTGCCAGCTCACCTAGGGACAGAGTGGAACTCTACGAGCAGTACTTC. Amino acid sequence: CASSPRDRVELYEQYF.

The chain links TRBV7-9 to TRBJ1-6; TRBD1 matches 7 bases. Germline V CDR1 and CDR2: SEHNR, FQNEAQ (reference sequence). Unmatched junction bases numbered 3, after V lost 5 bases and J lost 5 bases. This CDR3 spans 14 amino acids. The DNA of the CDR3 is TGTGCCAGCAGCCAGACAGGGAATAATTCACCCCTCCACTTT. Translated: CASSQTGNNSPLHF.

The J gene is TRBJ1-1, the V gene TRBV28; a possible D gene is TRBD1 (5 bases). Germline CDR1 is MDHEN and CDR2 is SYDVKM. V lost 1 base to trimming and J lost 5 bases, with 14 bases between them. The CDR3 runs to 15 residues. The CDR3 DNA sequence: TGTGCCAGCAGTTTATCACGGGGGGGTTGGACTGAAGCTTTCTTT. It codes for CASSLSRGGWTEAFF.

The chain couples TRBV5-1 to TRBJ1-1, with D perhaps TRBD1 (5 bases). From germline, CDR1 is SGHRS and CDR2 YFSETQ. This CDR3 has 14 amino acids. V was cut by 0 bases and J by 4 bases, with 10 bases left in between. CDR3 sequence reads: CASSLGGGGTEAFF. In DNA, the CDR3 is TGCGCCAGCAGCTTGGGCGGGGGTGGCACTGAAGCTTTCTTT.